This T cell receptor beta chain emerged from a study of blood T cell repertoires in COVID-19. Study-wide context: Acute and convalescent COVID-19 samples came from the United States, Italy and Spain.

Germline assignment: CDR1 LGHDT and CDR2 YNNKEL (reference sequence). J was trimmed by 0 bases and V by 7 bases; bases with no gene match: 4. The CDR3 length is 14 residues. In the original processing: From reference gene primer amplification, estimates of nucleated cell counts were derived. The repertoire was sequenced with immunoSEQ multiplex PCR; TCRdb's copy has only in-frame clones and lacks some. That table is the source of V, J and clone size, and D and trimming were worked out from the DNA. The repertoire consists of about 150,000 clones, with 75% to 95% occurring once and the leading ten covering approximately 0.59%.

Sample: peripheral blood. The receptor was derived from a man in his forties or fifties with acute or convalescent COVID-19. The V gene is TRBV3-1 (or the pseudogene TRBV3-2), the J gene TRBJ2-3; 7 bases are shared with TRBD2. CDR3 sequence reads: CASTGLGSTDTQYF. DNA of the CDR3: TGTGCCAGCACCGGACTAGGGAGCACAGATACGCAGTATTTT.